The next 17 T cell receptor beta chains were all read from a single sample in a study of T cells in localized non-small cell lung cancer. Only in-frame clones appear in the TCRdb table, and some are missing; sequencing was by immunoSEQ multiplex PCR. Of around 2,000 clones in the sample, roughly 36% were seen once. The sample here was lung tumor tissue, taken before any cancer treatment. The source of these receptors is a man aged 35-69 years with stage I lung adenocarcinoma.

This chain connects TRBV19 to TRBJ2-7; D gene unclear. The V end lost 3 bases, the J end lost 5 bases, and 8 bases lay between the germline ends. This CDR3 comprises 12 residues. Looked up from germline, CDR1 is LNHDA and CDR2 is SQIVND (reference sequence). The CDR3 coding sequence is TGTGCCAGTAGTATTGGCAGGAACGAGCAGTACTTC. Translating gives CASSIGRNEQYF. The entire variable domain, with the rest obtained from reference TRBV19 and TRBJ2-7, is as follows: DGGITQSPKYLFRKEGQNVTLSCEQNLNHDAMYWYRQDPGQGLRLIYYSQIVNDFQKGDIAEGYSVSREKKESFPLTVTSAQKNPTAFYLCASSIGRNEQYFGPGTRLTVT.

The rearrangement links TRBV28 to TRBJ1-5; 7 bases are a match to TRBD1. CDR3 size: 14 residues. CDR1 MDHEN and CDR2 SYDVKM come from the germline V gene. V lost 5 bases and J lost 5; bases outside the gene matches: 6. CDR3 nucleotide sequence: TGTGCCAGCAGTCAAGACAGGGCCCATCAGCCCCAGCATTTT. Translating it yields CASSQDRAHQPQHF.

This clone was detected only a few times. The rearrangement links TRBV11-3 to TRBJ1-2, with D perhaps matching TRBD1 (6 bases). V was pared by 5 bases and J by 1 base, with 11 bases between. The CDR3 has 14 residues. CDR1 SGHNT and CDR2 YENEEA come from the germline V gene. Written as DNA, the CDR3 is TGTGCCAGCAGCCAAGGACAGAATAACTATGGCTACACCTTC. It encodes CASSQGQNNYGYTF.

In this sample, this clone turned up once. The chain joins TRBV19 to TRBJ2-2; D is uncertain. The CDR3 covers 13 residues. In germline, CDR1 is LNHDA, CDR2 SQIVND (reference sequence). V was clipped by 6 bases and J by 1 base, with 6 bases between them. CDR3 in DNA: TGTGCCAGTAGGTTAGGGAACACCGGGGAGCTGTTTTTT. Its translation: CASRLGNTGELFF.

The rearrangement links TRBV9 to TRBJ2-3; 12 bases line up with TRBD2. This CDR3 is built from 18 residues. Germline trimming cut 4 bases from V and 0 bases from J; bases unmatched to any gene: 9. Germline V gives CDR1 SGDLS, CDR2 YYNGEE. The CDR3 region has the DNA TGTGCCAGCAGCCGCACCGCGACTAGCGGGAGAAGCACAGATACGCAGTATTTT. Its translation: CASSRTATSGRSTDTQYF.

V usage is TRBV6-8 and J usage is TRBJ2-6, with a weak D call TRBD1 (5 bases). The CDR3 sequence is 16 residues long. Germline V gene data show CDR1 as MNHGY and CDR2 as SAAAGT. V was shortened by 8 bases and J by 0 bases, with 14 bases between the two germline ends. The DNA for the CDR3 is TGTGCCAGCTCTCCCCAGGGTTCCTCTGGGGCCAACGTCCTGACTTTC. It encodes CASSPQGSSGANVLTF.

This rearrangement joins TRBV14 to TRBJ1-1, with TRBD1 matching over 10 bases. CDR1 and CDR2 (germline): SGHDN, FVKESK. V gave up 1 base and J gave up 6 bases; unmatched junction bases: 14. The CDR3 length is 18 residues. For the CDR3, the DNA is TGTGCCAGCAGCCAAGTCCCGGGACAGGGGAAGTGGAGACCTGAAGCTTTCTTT. This gives the protein CASSQVPGQGKWRPEAFF. The variable domain in full, completed from reference TRBV14 and TRBJ1-1, reads EAGVTQFPSHSVIEKGQTVTLRCDPISGHDNLYWYRRVMGKEIKFLLHFVKESKQDESGMPNNRFLAERTGGTYSTLKVQPAELEDSGVYFCASSQVPGQGKWRPEAFFGQGTRLTVV.

The chain carries TRBV2 and TRBJ2-2; a weak D match, TRBD2 (6 bases). Germline V lookup: CDR1 SNHLY, CDR2 FYNNEI. The V gene lost 4 bases and the J gene lost 2 bases, with 14 bases spanning the gap. This CDR3 is built from 16 residues. CDR3: CASSGRAVDNTGELFF. The CDR3, as DNA: TGTGCCAGCAGTGGGAGGGCGGTGGACAACACCGGGGAGCTGTTTTTT. Drawing the rest from reference TRBV2 and TRBJ2-2, the complete variable domain is EPEVTQTPSHQVTQMGQEVILRCVPISNHLYFYWYRQILGQKVEFLVSFYNNEISEKSEIFDDQFSVERPDGSNFTLKIRSTKLEDSAMYFCASSGRAVDNTGELFFGEGSRLTVL.

V gene TRBV19 combines with J gene TRBJ2-1; D gene unclear. Trimming cost V 5 bases and J 7 bases, with 18 bases left between them. CDR3 length: 15 amino acids. Germline-derived CDR1 and CDR2 are LNHDA and SQIVND (reference sequence). The CDR3 DNA reads as TGTGCCAGTAGTCCCCTATCTATGGGATTAAATGAGCAGTTCTTC. It specifies CASSPLSMGLNEQFF.

The chain links TRBV9 to TRBJ2-1; TRBD1 aligns across 10 bases. After removal of 0 bases from V and 8 bases from J, the junction contained 8 bases not matched to a gene. The CDR3 is made up of 16 amino acids. Germline V gene lookup returns CDR1 SGDLS and CDR2 YYNGEE. In DNA form, the CDR3 reads TGTGCCAGCAGCGTAGTTGGGACAGGGGAACGGGATGAGCAGTTCTTC. This gives the protein CASSVVGTGERDEQFF.

In its sample, this clone ranks as medium-sized. The V call is TRBV11-3, the J call TRBJ2-1; D is unresolved. Trimming pared 5 bases from V and 2 bases from J, leaving 10 bases between. Germline V lookup: CDR1 SGHNT, CDR2 YENEEA. There are 14 residues in the CDR3. CDR3 nucleotides: TGTGCCAGCAGCACAACGTTCCCCTACAATGAGCAGTTCTTC. Its protein is CASSTTFPYNEQFF. The variable domain in full, with the rest retrieved from reference TRBV11-3 and TRBJ2-1, is EAGVVQSPRYKIIEKKQPVAFWCNPISGHNTLYWYLQNLGQGPELLIRYENEEAVDDSQLPKDRFSAERLKGVDSTLKIQPAELGDSAVYLCASSTTFPYNEQFFGPGTRLTVL.

This clone showed up just a few times. The rearrangement joins TRBV6-8 to TRBJ1-6; 7 nucleotides match TRBD1. The J segment lost 10 bases and the V segment lost 5 bases, leaving 8 bases of the junction unmatched. This CDR3 comprises 14 residues. Germline lookup yields CDR1 MNHGY and CDR2 SAAAGT. CDR3 DNA: TGTGCCAGCAGTCGCACAGGGGTCGAATCACCCCTCCACTTT. Encoded protein: CASSRTGVESPLHF.

The J gene is TRBJ2-1, the V gene TRBV18; 8 bases are a match to TRBD1. Germline values: CDR1 KGHSH, CDR2 LQKENI. This CDR3 is 13 amino acids long. The V and J ends lost 11 bases and 5 bases, in that order; junction bases with no gene match: 8. CDR3 in amino acids: CAGGQATNNEQFF. For the CDR3, the DNA is TGTGCCGGGGGACAGGCGACCAACAATGAGCAGTTCTTC.

The rearrangement joins TRBV19 to TRBJ2-7, with unresolved D. Germline assignment: CDR1 LNHDA and CDR2 SQIVND (reference sequence). There are 12 residues in the CDR3. Trimming took off 5 bases at V and 7 bases at J, with 12 bases between the two ends. The CDR3 region is CASSAHPFEQYF. CDR3 nucleotides: TGTGCCAGTAGTGCTCACCCTTTTGAGCAGTACTTC. The full variable domain, its missing parts supplied by reference TRBV19 and TRBJ2-7, is DGGITQSPKYLFRKEGQNVTLSCEQNLNHDAMYWYRQDPGQGLRLIYYSQIVNDFQKGDIAEGYSVSREKKESFPLTVTSAQKNPTAFYLCASSAHPFEQYFGPGTRLTVT.

This sequence joins TRBV28 and TRBJ2-7, with 7 bases identical to TRBD2. There are 15 residues in the CDR3. V was pared by 6 bases and J by 4 bases, with 12 bases of the junction left unmatched. Germline V lookup: CDR1 MDHEN, CDR2 SYDVKM. The CDR3 DNA follows: TGTGCCAGCAGCCCGACTAGCTCAAGGGGATACGAGCAGTACTTC. As protein: CASSPTSSRGYEQYF.

This clone is medium-sized. The J gene is TRBJ2-4, the V gene TRBV11-3, with TRBD1 matching 7 bases. From germline, CDR1 is SGHNT and CDR2 YENEEA. V shed 5 bases, J shed 7 bases, and the junction held 8 bases outside the gene matches. CDR3 length equals 14 residues. The CDR3 spells CASSQTTGNNIQYF. CDR3 nucleotides: TGTGCCAGCAGCCAAACGACAGGGAACAACATTCAGTACTTC.

This clone came up a few times. This chain uses TRBV18 with TRBJ1-1; D gene uncertain. Germline V gives CDR1 KGHSH, CDR2 LQKENI. V was trimmed by 6 bases and J by 2 bases, leaving 10 bases between them. There are 13 residues in the CDR3. The CDR3 is CASSPRINTEAFF. Written as DNA, the CDR3 is TGTGCCAGCTCCCCCAGGATTAACACTGAAGCTTTCTTT.